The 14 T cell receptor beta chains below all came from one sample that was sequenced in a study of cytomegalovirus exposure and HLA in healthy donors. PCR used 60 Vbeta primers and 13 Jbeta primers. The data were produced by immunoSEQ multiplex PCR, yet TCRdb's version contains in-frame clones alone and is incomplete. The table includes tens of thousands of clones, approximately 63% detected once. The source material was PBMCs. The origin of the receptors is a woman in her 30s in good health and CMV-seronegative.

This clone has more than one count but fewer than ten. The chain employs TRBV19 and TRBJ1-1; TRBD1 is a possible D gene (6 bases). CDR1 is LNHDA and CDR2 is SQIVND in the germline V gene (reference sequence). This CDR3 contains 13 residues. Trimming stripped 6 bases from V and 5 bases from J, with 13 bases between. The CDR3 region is CASRARGGTEAFF. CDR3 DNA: TGTGCCAGTAGAGCAAGGGGGGGAACTGAAGCTTTCTTT.

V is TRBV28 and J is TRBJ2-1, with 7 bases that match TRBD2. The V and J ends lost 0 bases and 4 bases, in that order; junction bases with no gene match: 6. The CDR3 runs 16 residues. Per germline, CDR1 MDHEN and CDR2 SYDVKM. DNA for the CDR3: TGTGCCAGCAGTTTATGGCCTAGCGGTTCTTACAATGAGCAGTTCTTC. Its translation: CASSLWPSGSYNEQFF.

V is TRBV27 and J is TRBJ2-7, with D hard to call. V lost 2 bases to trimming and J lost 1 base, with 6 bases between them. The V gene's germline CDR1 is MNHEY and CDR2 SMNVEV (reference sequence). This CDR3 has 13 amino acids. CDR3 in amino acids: CASSLGESYEQYF. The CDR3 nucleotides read TGTGCCAGCAGTTTAGGAGAATCCTACGAGCAGTACTTC.

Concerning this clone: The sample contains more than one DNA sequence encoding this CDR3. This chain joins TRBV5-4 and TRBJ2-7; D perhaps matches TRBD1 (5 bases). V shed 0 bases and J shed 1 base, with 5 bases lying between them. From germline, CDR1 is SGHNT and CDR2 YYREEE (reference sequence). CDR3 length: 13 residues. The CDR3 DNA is TGTGCCAGCAGCTTGGACAGGTCCTACGAGCAGTACTTC. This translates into CASSLDRSYEQYF.

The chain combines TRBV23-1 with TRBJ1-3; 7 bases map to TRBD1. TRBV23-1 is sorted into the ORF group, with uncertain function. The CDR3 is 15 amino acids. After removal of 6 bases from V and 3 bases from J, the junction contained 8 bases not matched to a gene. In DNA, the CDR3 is TGCGCCAGCAGGGAAAGGGGGCCCAATGGAAACACCATATATTTT. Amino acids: CASRERGPNGNTIYF.

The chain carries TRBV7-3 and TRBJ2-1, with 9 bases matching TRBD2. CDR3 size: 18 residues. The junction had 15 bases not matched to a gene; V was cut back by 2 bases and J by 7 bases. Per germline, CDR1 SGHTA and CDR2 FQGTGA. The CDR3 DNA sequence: TGTGCCAGCAGCTTAGAGGGCCCCGTAGCGGGAGATGGGAATGAGCAGTTCTTC. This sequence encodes CASSLEGPVAGDGNEQFF. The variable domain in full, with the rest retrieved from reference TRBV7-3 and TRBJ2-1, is GAGVSQTPSNKVTEKGKYVELRCDPISGHTALYWYRQSLGQGPEFLIYFQGTGAADDSGLPNDRFFAVRPEGSVSTLKIQRTERGDSAVYLCASSLEGPVAGDGNEQFFGPGTRLTVL.

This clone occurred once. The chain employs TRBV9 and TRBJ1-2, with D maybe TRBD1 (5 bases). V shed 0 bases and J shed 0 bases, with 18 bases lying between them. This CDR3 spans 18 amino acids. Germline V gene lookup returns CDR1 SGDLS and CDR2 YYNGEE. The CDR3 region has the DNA TGTGCCAGCAGCGTAGTGGCCGGGGACTGGGCAGCTAACTATGGCTACACCTTC. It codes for CASSVVAGDWAANYGYTF.

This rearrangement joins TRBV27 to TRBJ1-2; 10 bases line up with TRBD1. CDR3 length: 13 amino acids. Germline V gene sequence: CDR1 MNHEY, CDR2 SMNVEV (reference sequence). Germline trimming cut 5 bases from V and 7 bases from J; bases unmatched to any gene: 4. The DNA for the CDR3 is TGTGCCAGCAGTCGGGACAGGGGCGCTGGCTACACCTTC. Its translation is CASSRDRGAGYTF.

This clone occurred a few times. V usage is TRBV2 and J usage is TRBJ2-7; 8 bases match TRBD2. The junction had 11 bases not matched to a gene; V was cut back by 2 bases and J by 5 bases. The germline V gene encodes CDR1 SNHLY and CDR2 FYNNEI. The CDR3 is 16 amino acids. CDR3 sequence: CASSEKSAGGSHEQYF. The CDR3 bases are TGTGCCAGCAGTGAAAAATCTGCGGGGGGTTCCCACGAGCAGTACTTC.

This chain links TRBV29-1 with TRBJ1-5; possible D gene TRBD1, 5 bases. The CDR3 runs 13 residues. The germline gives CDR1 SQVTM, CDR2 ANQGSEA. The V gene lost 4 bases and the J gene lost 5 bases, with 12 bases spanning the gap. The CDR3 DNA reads TGCAGCGTTGGGGGGGAGGCTGATCAGCCCCAGCATTTT. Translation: CSVGGEADQPQHF.

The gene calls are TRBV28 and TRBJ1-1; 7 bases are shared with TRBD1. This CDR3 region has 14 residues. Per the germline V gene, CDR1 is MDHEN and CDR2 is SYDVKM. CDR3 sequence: CGTGEVGRNTEAFF. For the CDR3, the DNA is TGTGGTACAGGGGAAGTAGGAAGGAACACTGAAGCTTTCTTT.

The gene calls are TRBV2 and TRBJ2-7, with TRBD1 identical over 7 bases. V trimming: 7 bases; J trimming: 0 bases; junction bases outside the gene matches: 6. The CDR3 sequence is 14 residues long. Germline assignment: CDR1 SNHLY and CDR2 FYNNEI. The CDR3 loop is CASNPGQFSYEQYF. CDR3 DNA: TGTGCCAGCAATCCGGGACAGTTCTCCTACGAGCAGTACTTC.

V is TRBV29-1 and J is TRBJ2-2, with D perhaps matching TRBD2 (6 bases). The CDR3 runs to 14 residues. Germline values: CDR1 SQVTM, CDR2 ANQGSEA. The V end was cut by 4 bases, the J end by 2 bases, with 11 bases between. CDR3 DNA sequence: TGCAGCGTTGCCCGGGACTCAAACACCGGGGAGCTGTTTTTT. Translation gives CSVARDSNTGELFF.

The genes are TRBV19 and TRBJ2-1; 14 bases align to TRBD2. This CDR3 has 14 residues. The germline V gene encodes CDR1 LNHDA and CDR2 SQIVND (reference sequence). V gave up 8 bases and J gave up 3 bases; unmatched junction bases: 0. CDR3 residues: CASGLAGGYNEQFF. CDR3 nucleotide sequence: TGTGCCAGTGGACTAGCGGGAGGCTACAATGAGCAGTTCTTC.